Shown below are 30 T cell receptor beta chains from a single sample sequenced in a study of T cell responses to AZD1222 COVID-19 vaccine. The table came from immunoSEQ multiplex PCR; TCRdb's copy has only in-frame clones and leaves some out. Of approximately 30,000 clones listed, 75% to 90% are singletons. The input for sequencing was peripheral blood, taken on day 0 of AZD1222 vaccination. These receptors were collected from an adult in good health.

This rearrangement joins TRBV6-1 to TRBJ2-7; 9 nucleotides match TRBD1. Trimming took 2 bases from V and 4 from J; bases not matched to a gene: 12. Germline loops: CDR1 MNHNS, CDR2 SASEGT. The CDR3 has 17 residues. The CDR3 DNA sequence: TGTGCCAGCAGTGAACCACCTACAGGGGGCGGTTTTTACGAGCAGTACTTC. Encoded protein: CASSEPPTGGGFYEQYF.

This rearrangement joins TRBV5-4 to TRBJ1-2; D may be TRBD1 (5 bases). The ends were cut back, 4 bases at V and 7 bases at J, with 14 bases in the middle. The CDR3 is 13 amino acids. Germline V lookup: CDR1 SGHNT, CDR2 YYREEE (reference sequence). The CDR3 region is CASSNTYGGGYTF. The DNA of the CDR3 is TGTGCCAGCAGCAATACCTACGGGGGTGGCTACACCTTC.

The rearrangement uses TRBV6-6 and TRBJ1-2; possible D gene TRBD1, 5 bases. From germline, CDR1 is MNHNY and CDR2 SVGAGI (reference sequence). There are 17 residues in the CDR3. V dropped 5 bases and J dropped 8 bases, with 27 bases sitting between them. CDR3 in DNA: TGTGCCAGCAGTCAATTCTTCACCCCCTCCACGGGACTAGGCTACACCTTC. This codes for CASSQFFTPSTGLGYTF.

The genes are TRBV4-1 and TRBJ1-1; possibly TRBD1 for D (5 bases). Trimming took off 4 bases at V and 3 bases at J, with 12 bases between the two ends. CDR1 and CDR2 from the germline V gene are MGHRA and YSYEKL. CDR3 length: 14 amino acids. CDR3 residues: CASSRTVGDTEAFF. The CDR3 DNA reads TGCGCCAGCAGCCGAACAGTGGGGGACACTGAAGCTTTCTTT.

This clone was seen a handful of times. V and J are TRBV3-1 (or the pseudogene TRBV3-2) and TRBJ1-4; D is ambiguous. This CDR3 spans 13 amino acids. From germline, CDR1 is LGHDT and CDR2 YNNKEL (reference sequence). Deletions cut 3 bases from V and 7 bases from J, with 9 bases between. The CDR3 nucleotides are TGTGCCAGCAGCCATCCATGGGGTGAAAAACTGTTTTTT. Translated, it gives CASSHPWGEKLFF.

The rearrangement links TRBV19 to TRBJ1-5, with 7 positions matching TRBD1. This CDR3 spans 17 amino acids. Germline V CDR1 and CDR2: LNHDA, SQIVND (reference sequence). J was trimmed by 3 bases and V by 6 bases; bases with no gene match: 14. The CDR3 sequence: CASRKRQGDYTNQPQHF. Here the CDR3 DNA reads TGTGCCAGTAGAAAGAGACAGGGCGACTATACCAATCAGCCCCAGCATTTT.

This clone was detected only once. The CDR3 DNA follows: TGTGCCAGCAGCTTAAGAGGAACCGGGGAGCTGTTTTTT. This gives the protein CASSLRGTGELFF. The chain combines TRBV7-9 with TRBJ2-2; no clear D gene. The CDR3 length is 13 residues. Trimming removed 2 bases from V and 5 bases from J, with 6 bases in between. Per germline, CDR1 SEHNR and CDR2 FQNEAQ (reference sequence).

The chain has TRBV11-2 and TRBJ1-1; TRBD1 aligns across 8 bases. The J segment lost 4 bases and the V segment lost 6 bases, leaving 7 bases of the junction unmatched. Germline V gives CDR1 SGHAT, CDR2 FQNNGV. The CDR3 consists of 14 residues. In DNA, the CDR3 is TGTGCCAGCAGTCGTCGGACAGGGTCCACTGAAGCTTTCTTT. Its protein product is CASSRRTGSTEAFF. The complete variable domain, with remaining parts taken from reference TRBV11-2 and TRBJ1-1, reads EAGVAQSPRYKIIEKRQSVAFWCNPISGHATLYWYQQILGQGPKLLIQFQNNGVVDDSQLPKDRFSAERLKGVDSTLKIQPAKLEDSAVYLCASSRRTGSTEAFFGQGTRLTVV.

The rearrangement joins TRBV6-5 to TRBJ1-2; TRBD1 matches 10 bases. V was clipped by 6 bases and J by 8 bases; unmatched bases: 6. This CDR3 has 13 amino acids. Germline V gene sequence: CDR1 MNHEY, CDR2 SVGAGI. CDR3 sequence: CASSDRGRSGYTF. The DNA for the CDR3 is TGTGCCAGCAGCGACAGGGGGCGGAGCGGCTACACCTTC.

V and J are TRBV7-8 and TRBJ2-3; maybe TRBD2 (6 bases). The CDR3 is made up of 20 amino acids. Germline loops: CDR1 SGHVS, CDR2 FQNEAQ. V was pared by 5 bases and J by 0 bases, with 27 bases between. CDR3 protein: CASSPTGVLLGERSTDTQYF. CDR3 DNA sequence: TGTGCCAGCAGCCCCACGGGAGTCCTGCTTGGTGAGCGGAGCACAGATACGCAGTATTTT.

The rearrangement uses TRBV28 and TRBJ1-1; 10 positions match TRBD1. The germline CDR1 and CDR2 sequences are MDHEN and SYDVKM. The J segment lost 4 bases and the V segment lost 5 bases, leaving 10 bases of the junction unmatched. The CDR3 has 16 residues. CDR3 sequence reads: CASSNRDRGAPTEAFF. The CDR3 bases are TGTGCCAGCAGTAACCGGGACAGGGGCGCCCCCACTGAAGCTTTCTTT.

The J gene is TRBJ2-2, the V gene TRBV5-1; possible D gene TRBD1, 6 bases. Germline V gene lookup returns CDR1 SGHRS and CDR2 YFSETQ. The V gene lost 4 bases and the J gene lost 6 bases, with 16 bases spanning the gap. The CDR3 is 15 residues long. This CDR3 reads CASSEQGKGAGELFF. The DNA of the CDR3 is TGCGCCAGCAGCGAACAGGGAAAGGGCGCCGGGGAGCTGTTTTTT.

The V call is TRBV28, the J call TRBJ2-7; D uncertain. The CDR3 runs to 10 residues. V gave up 6 bases and J gave up 4 bases, with 4 bases separating them. Germline lookup yields CDR1 MDHEN and CDR2 SYDVKM. This CDR3 reads CASRGYEQYF. In nucleotides, the CDR3 is TGTGCCAGCAGGGGGTACGAGCAGTACTTC.

This clone was detected a few times. Germline is not matched at one junction end, which may reflect a read error. J is TRBJ1-1 and V is TRBV7-8; weak D call: TRBD1 (5 bases). The CDR3 has 14 amino acids. Germline values: CDR1 SGHVS, CDR2 FQNEAQ. CDR3 nucleotide sequence: TGTGCCAGCAGCCTAGCAACAGGGAACACTGAAGCTTTCTTT. It encodes CASSLATGNTEAFF.

The genes are TRBV6-2 or TRBV6-3 and TRBJ1-5; TRBD1 matches at 9 bases. The V and J ends lost 5 bases and 9 bases, in that order; junction bases with no gene match: 11. The CDR3 is made up of 15 amino acids. Germline V gene data show CDR1 as MNHEY and CDR2 as SVGEGT. The CDR3 loop is CASSQGQGAQRPQHF. The CDR3 DNA sequence: TGTGCCAGCAGTCAGGGACAGGGAGCTCAAAGGCCCCAGCATTTT.

The rearrangement links TRBV5-4 to TRBJ1-5; D gene uncertain. Germline CDR1 is SGHNT and CDR2 is YYREEE (reference sequence). The CDR3 spans 13 residues. The germline V and J ends were trimmed by 0 bases and 4 bases, with 5 bases remaining between them. As DNA, the CDR3 is TGTGCCAGCAGCTTGGAGAGGAATCAGCCCCAGCATTTT. Amino acid sequence: CASSLERNQPQHF.

The chain employs TRBV4-1 and TRBJ1-1; the D is unclear. V was pared by 1 base and J by 1 base, with 13 bases between. Germline CDR1 and CDR2: MGHRA and YSYEKL. This CDR3 comprises 16 residues. CDR3 in amino acids: CASSQGSFTWNTEAFF. The DNA for the CDR3 is TGCGCCAGCAGCCAAGGTTCGTTCACCTGGAACACTGAAGCTTTCTTT.

The chain recombines TRBV14 with TRBJ2-4; the D is unclear. There are 15 residues in the CDR3. V shed 6 bases and J shed 3 bases, with 15 bases lying between them. Germline lookup yields CDR1 SGHDN and CDR2 FVKESK. CDR3: CASSYLTDGKNIQYF. In DNA form, the CDR3 reads TGTGCCAGCAGTTACCTGACTGACGGCAAAAACATTCAGTACTTC.

This chain uses TRBV5-1 with TRBJ2-1; D uncertain. Trimming took off 4 bases at V and 3 bases at J, with 11 bases between the two ends. The CDR3 is made up of 14 amino acids. Germline V gives CDR1 SGHRS, CDR2 YFSETQ. DNA of the CDR3: TGCGCCAGCAGCCCGCCCCCACTCTACAATGAGCAGTTCTTC. This gives the protein CASSPPPLYNEQFF.

Concerning this clone itself: An end of the junction differs from the germline gene, which may be a read error. The rearrangement uses TRBV7-9 and TRBJ2-7; D is undetermined. CDR3 size: 15 residues. CDR1 and CDR2 from the germline V gene are SEHNR and FQNEAQ (reference sequence). The DNA for the CDR3 is TGTGCCAGCAGCTTAGGGAACAGACCCTCCCACGAGCAGTACTTC. It codes for CASSLGNRPSHEQYF.

J is TRBJ2-1 and V is TRBV10-3; 11 bases agree with TRBD2. Germline V gives CDR1 ENHRY, CDR2 SYGVKD. V dropped 8 bases and J dropped 9; count of bases not matched to a gene: 9. There are 14 residues in the CDR3. The CDR3 DNA reads as TGTGCCATCTCGGGTAGCGGGGGGGTTGGTGAGCAGTTCTTC. This encodes CAISGSGGVGEQFF.

The chain recombines TRBV18 with TRBJ1-2, with 7 bases lining up with TRBD1. This CDR3 region has 15 residues. J lost 0 bases, V lost 0 bases, and 1 base had no gene match. Germline V lookup: CDR1 KGHSH, CDR2 LQKENI. The DNA of the CDR3 is TGTGCCAGCTCACCACCCGGGACAGCTAACTATGGCTACACCTTC. Translation: CASSPPGTANYGYTF. The full variable domain, in which reference TRBV18 and TRBJ1-2 provide the parts outside the CDR3, is NAGVMQNPRHLVRRRGQEARLRCSPMKGHSHVYWYRQLPEEGLKFMVYLQKENIIDESGMPKERFSAEFPKEGPSILRIQQVVRGDSAAYFCASSPPGTANYGYTFGSGTRLTVV.

The V gene is TRBV4-1, the J gene TRBJ1-4, with unresolved D. Germline lookup yields CDR1 MGHRA and CDR2 YSYEKL. V gave up 1 base and J gave up 4 bases, with 7 bases separating them. The CDR3 is 14 residues long. DNA for the CDR3: TGCGCCAGCAGCCAAGGTCTCGGTAATGAAAAACTGTTTTTT. It translates to CASSQGLGNEKLFF.

Here the CDR3 DNA reads TGTGCCAGCTCACCGAGACTAGCGGGAGAGGAGACCCAGTACTTC. Protein: CASSPRLAGEETQYF. The chain links TRBV18 to TRBJ2-5, with 12 bases aligning to TRBD2. With V trimmed by 3 bases and J by 5 bases, 4 bases remained unmatched. The CDR3 extends over 15 amino acids. Germline-derived CDR1 and CDR2 are KGHSH and LQKENI.

The V and J genes are TRBV27 and TRBJ1-1; D call uncertain. Deletions cut 4 bases from V and 0 bases from J, with 6 bases between. Germline V gene sequence: CDR1 MNHEY, CDR2 SMNVEV (reference sequence). The length of the CDR3 is 13 residues. The CDR3 sequence is CASSYSLNTEAFF. CDR3 sequence (DNA): TGTGCCAGCAGTTATTCCCTGAACACTGAAGCTTTCTTT.

A single count supports this clone. This chain joins TRBV6-5 and TRBJ1-5; D remains ambiguous. The CDR3 covers 13 residues. The V end was cut by 8 bases, the J end by 0 bases, with 8 bases between. Germline-derived CDR1 and CDR2 are MNHEY and SVGAGI. The CDR3 nucleotides are TGTGCCAGCCAGATTTATAGCAATCAGCCCCAGCATTTT. The encoded protein is CASQIYSNQPQHF.

The chain couples TRBV15 to TRBJ2-7; 8 bases map to TRBD1. V gave up 5 bases and J gave up 3 bases; unmatched junction bases: 3. CDR1 LNHNV and CDR2 YYDKDF come from the germline V gene (reference sequence). The CDR3 loop spans 13 amino acids. The DNA of the CDR3 is TGTGCCACCAGCCCAGGGGGCCACTACGAGCAGTACTTC. Encoded protein: CATSPGGHYEQYF. Drawing the rest from reference TRBV15 and TRBJ2-7, the complete variable domain is DAMVIQNPRYQVTQFGKPVTLSCSQTLNHNVMYWYQQKSSQAPKLLFHYYDKDFNNEADTPDNFQSRRPNTSFCFLDIRSPGLGDTAMYLCATSPGGHYEQYFGPGTRLTVT.

The rearrangement links TRBV7-9 to TRBJ1-6; TRBD1 aligns across 7 bases. Germline lookup yields CDR1 SEHNR and CDR2 FQNEAQ (reference sequence). J was trimmed by 0 bases and V by 5 bases; bases with no gene match: 10. The CDR3 has 18 residues. The CDR3 DNA follows: TGTGCCAGCAGCCCAACGGGACAGCGGAGCTCCTATAATTCACCCCTCCACTTT. Translation gives CASSPTGQRSSYNSPLHF.

This chain links TRBV7-2 with TRBJ1-1; no reliable D call. Germline V gene data show CDR1 as SGHTA and CDR2 as FQGNSA. This CDR3 has 14 amino acids. Trimming left V 3 bases short and J 0 bases short, with 8 bases between. The CDR3 bases are TGTGCCAGCAGCTTCGAGGGTATGAACACTGAAGCTTTCTTT. This codes for CASSFEGMNTEAFF.

V gene TRBV12-3 or TRBV12-4 combines with J gene TRBJ1-5, with D perhaps matching TRBD1 (5 bases). Trimming removed 4 bases at V and 2 bases at J, with 6 bases between. The CDR3 is made up of 13 amino acids. CDR3 sequence (DNA): TGTGCCAGCAGTTCGACAGGCAATCAGCCCCAGCATTTT. The encoded protein is CASSSTGNQPQHF.